What follows are 22 T cell receptor beta chains derived from one specimen sequenced in a study of blood T cell repertoires in COVID-19. Profiling relied on immunoSEQ multiplex PCR, and the TCRdb table lists in-frame clones only, not all of them. This sample has around 390,000 clones; approximately 87% occur once, and the top ten carry around 9.3%. The material sequenced was PBMCs or T cells enriched from blood (not recorded which). These receptors were collected from a woman in her forties or fifties who had recovered from COVID-19.

This chain joins TRBV7-3 and TRBJ1-1, with a tentative D call TRBD1 (6 bases). Per germline, CDR1 SGHTA and CDR2 FQGTGA. V was shortened by 1 base and J by 6 bases, with 15 bases between the two germline ends. CDR3 length: 15 residues. This CDR3 is CASSLRAGEGAEAFF. CDR3 DNA: TGTGCCAGCAGCTTAAGGGCAGGGGAAGGCGCTGAAGCTTTCTTT.

The gene calls are TRBV6-5 and TRBJ2-2, with 9 bases fitting TRBD1. In germline, CDR1 is MNHEY, CDR2 SVGAGI. J lost 6 bases, V lost 6 bases, and 8 bases had no gene match. This CDR3 is built from 15 residues. CDR3 sequence: CASSKGQGGAGELFF. DNA of the CDR3: TGTGCCAGCAGCAAGGGACAGGGAGGCGCCGGGGAGCTGTTTTTT.

The J gene is TRBJ2-1, the V gene TRBV4-1; the D gene is possibly TRBD1 (6 bases). The germline V and J ends were trimmed by 4 bases and 9 bases, with 19 bases remaining between them. The germline V gene has CDR1 MGHRA and CDR2 YSYEKL. The CDR3 contains 15 residues. CDR3 sequence reads: CASSPRAGLQGEQFF. DNA for the CDR3: TGCGCCAGCAGCCCACGGGCAGGGCTACAGGGTGAGCAGTTCTTC.

The V and J genes are TRBV28 and TRBJ1-5, with TRBD1 identical over 8 bases. The CDR3 runs 13 residues. J lost 9 bases, V lost 8 bases, and 9 bases had no gene match. Per germline, CDR1 MDHEN and CDR2 SYDVKM. In DNA, the CDR3 is TGTGCCAGCTTACCAGGGGGCGTGCTGCCCCAGCATTTT. Protein product: CASLPGGVLPQHF.

The J gene is TRBJ1-5, the V gene TRBV29-1; TRBD1 might be the D (6 bases). The CDR3 is 13 amino acids. Germline V gene lookup returns CDR1 SQVTM and CDR2 ANQGSEA. V gave up 4 bases and J gave up 9 bases, with 16 bases separating them. The CDR3 spells CSVGEPGAMPQHF. CDR3 nucleotides: TGCAGCGTTGGGGAGCCAGGGGCTATGCCCCAGCATTTT.

This clone was seen a single time. The chain is built from TRBV19 and TRBJ1-1, with a tentative D call TRBD1 (5 bases). The V and J ends lost 3 bases and 6 bases respectively, with 14 bases between them. CDR3 length: 14 amino acids. Per the germline V gene, CDR1 is LNHDA and CDR2 is SQIVND (reference sequence). The CDR3 sequence: CASSILDRDPEAFF. The CDR3 nucleotides read TGTGCCAGTAGTATTTTAGACAGAGACCCTGAAGCTTTCTTT. The full variable domain, completed using reference TRBV19 and TRBJ1-1, is DGGITQSPKYLFRKEGQNVTLSCEQNLNHDAMYWYRQDPGQGLRLIYYSQIVNDFQKGDIAEGYSVSREKKESFPLTVTSAQKNPTAFYLCASSILDRDPEAFFGQGTRLTVV.

Note on this clone: The sample carries other DNA sequences with the same CDR3. The chain is built from TRBV19 and TRBJ2-7; no clear D gene. Germline CDR1 and CDR2: LNHDA and SQIVND (reference sequence). Trimming took off 4 bases at V and 4 bases at J, with 5 bases between the two ends. This CDR3 is built from 11 residues. In DNA, the CDR3 is TGTGCCAGTAGTACCGGGTACGAGCAGTACTTC. Protein: CASSTGYEQYF.

This chain joins TRBV11-2 and TRBJ1-1; D not resolved. V was cut by 2 bases and J by 3 bases, with 7 bases left in between. The CDR3 runs to 13 residues. CDR1 is SGHAT, CDR2 FQNNGV, per germline. CDR3 residues: CASSLREDTEAFF. The CDR3 DNA is TGTGCCAGCAGCTTAAGGGAGGACACTGAAGCTTTCTTT.

This rearrangement joins TRBV10-3 to TRBJ1-1, with TRBD1 matching 7 bases. The length of the CDR3 is 12 residues. Germline V gene data show CDR1 as ENHRY and CDR2 as SYGVKD. Unmatched junction bases numbered 3, after V lost 10 bases and J lost 1 base. This CDR3 is CASRQGNTEAFF. DNA for the CDR3: TGTGCCAGCCGACAGGGGAACACTGAAGCTTTCTTT.

The gene calls are TRBV19 and TRBJ2-2; tentative D call: TRBD2 (5 bases). Germline lookup yields CDR1 LNHDA and CDR2 SQIVND (reference sequence). The V and J ends lost 7 bases and 0 bases respectively, with 9 bases between them. The CDR3 is made up of 14 amino acids. The CDR3 bases are TGTGCCAGTAATAGCGCCGCGAACACCGGGGAGCTGTTTTTT. Encoded protein: CASNSAANTGELFF.

The V call is TRBV2, the J call TRBJ1-5; 8 positions match TRBD1. This CDR3 spans 14 amino acids. The V segment lost 4 bases and the J segment 6 bases; nucleotides outside the gene matches: 5. In germline, CDR1 is SNHLY, CDR2 FYNNEI. This chain's CDR3 is CASSVSGGGQPQHF. CDR3 in DNA: TGTGCCAGCAGTGTCTCAGGGGGCGGTCAGCCCCAGCATTTT.

A single count supports this clone. The rearrangement joins TRBV5-1 to TRBJ2-3; D possibly corresponds to TRBD2 (6 bases). Germline V gene sequence: CDR1 SGHRS, CDR2 YFSETQ. The CDR3 length is 16 residues. V was shortened by 1 base and J by 2 bases, with 14 bases between the two germline ends. The CDR3, as DNA: TGCGCCAGCAGCTTGACCGGGGGAATACTCACAGATACGCAGTATTTT. As protein: CASSLTGGILTDTQYF.

The gene calls are TRBV19 and TRBJ1-5; D is unclear. There are 17 residues in the CDR3. V was shortened by 5 bases and J by 2 bases, with 19 bases between the two germline ends. Germline-derived CDR1 and CDR2 are LNHDA and SQIVND (reference sequence). CDR3 sequence: CASSHSSGRVGNQPQHF. CDR3 nucleotide sequence: TGTGCCAGTAGTCATTCCTCGGGGAGGGTTGGCAATCAGCCCCAGCATTTT. The variable domain in full, completed from reference TRBV19 and TRBJ1-5, reads DGGITQSPKYLFRKEGQNVTLSCEQNLNHDAMYWYRQDPGQGLRLIYYSQIVNDFQKGDIAEGYSVSREKKESFPLTVTSAQKNPTAFYLCASSHSSGRVGNQPQHFGDGTRLSIL.

The rearrangement links TRBV27 to TRBJ2-3; D is perhaps TRBD2 (6 bases). From germline, CDR1 is MNHEY and CDR2 SMNVEV (reference sequence). This CDR3 spans 15 amino acids. The V end lost 8 bases, the J end lost 2 bases, and 17 bases lay between the germline ends. CDR3 in DNA: TGTGCCAGCCCACTATCGGGGAGGTCCACAGATACGCAGTATTTT. As protein: CASPLSGRSTDTQYF.

This clone was recorded only once. V gene TRBV19 combines with J gene TRBJ2-7, with 9 bases identical to TRBD1. The CDR3 has 15 residues. Germline CDR1 reads LNHDA; CDR2 reads SQIVND (reference sequence). After removal of 3 bases from V and 10 bases from J, the junction contained 13 bases not matched to a gene. DNA for the CDR3: TGTGCCAGTAGTATGGCGGGACAGGGTCAGGGCGACCAGTACTTC. Encoded protein: CASSMAGQGQGDQYF. The variable domain in full, with the rest retrieved from reference TRBV19 and TRBJ2-7, is DGGITQSPKYLFRKEGQNVTLSCEQNLNHDAMYWYRQDPGQGLRLIYYSQIVNDFQKGDIAEGYSVSREKKESFPLTVTSAQKNPTAFYLCASSMAGQGQGDQYFGPGTRLTVT.

The chain couples TRBV9 to TRBJ2-3; 9 bases match TRBD2. There are 17 residues in the CDR3. V shed 2 bases and J 4 bases; nucleotides not matched to a gene: 11. Germline CDR1 and CDR2: SGDLS and YYNGEE. CDR3 DNA: TGTGCCAGCAGCGTCGGAGTAGTAGCGGGGGCGGCAGATACGCAGTATTTT. It yields the protein CASSVGVVAGAADTQYF.

The gene calls are TRBV7-9 and TRBJ2-1, with a possible D match to TRBD1 (5 bases). V dropped 6 bases and J dropped 8 bases, with 17 bases sitting between them. Per germline, CDR1 SEHNR and CDR2 FQNEAQ (reference sequence). The CDR3 consists of 14 residues. DNA of the CDR3: TGTGCCAGCAGTCGTAGGGGCTCCGCCGATGAGCAGTTCTTC. As protein: CASSRRGSADEQFF. Using reference TRBV7-9 and TRBJ2-1 for the parts outside the CDR3, the full variable domain is DTGVSQNPRHKITKRGQNVTFRCDPISEHNRLYWYRQTLGQGPEFLTYFQNEAQLEKSRLLSDRFSAERPKGSFSTLEIQRTEQGDSAMYLCASSRRGSADEQFFGPGTRLTVL.

The chain combines TRBV21-1 with TRBJ2-7; TRBD2 was called by the table and not checked on the DNA. TRBV21-1 is a recognized pseudogene. The CDR3 is 19 amino acids. The CDR3 sequence is CASSKFPGGLGQSSYEQYF. DNA for the CDR3: TGTGCCAGCAGCAAATTCCCGGGGGGCCTCGGACAAAGCTCCTACGAGCAGTACTTC.

The chain recombines TRBV27 with TRBJ2-1; 7 bases map to TRBD1. The V and J ends lost 6 bases and 8 bases, in that order; junction bases with no gene match: 7. CDR1 MNHEY and CDR2 SMNVEV come from the germline V gene (reference sequence). The CDR3 consists of 13 residues. As DNA, the CDR3 is TGTGCCAGCAGCTCGACAGGGAGCCATGAGCAGTTCTTC. Its protein product is CASSSTGSHEQFF.

The chain uses TRBV27 and TRBJ1-6, with D hard to call. The CDR3 contains 15 residues. Deletions cut 6 bases from V and 6 bases from J, with 15 bases between. Germline CDR1 reads MNHEY; CDR2 reads SMNVEV (reference sequence). This CDR3 reads CASRAGGRINSPLHF. CDR3 sequence (DNA): TGTGCCAGCAGAGCCGGAGGACGGATTAATTCACCCCTCCACTTT.

The J gene is TRBJ2-5, the V gene TRBV24-1; D is perhaps TRBD1 (6 bases). This CDR3 contains 15 residues. Germline-derived CDR1 and CDR2 are KGHDR and SFDVKD. Trimming took off 4 bases at V and 0 bases at J, with 11 bases between the two ends. The CDR3 nucleotides are TGTGCCACCAGTGACCCAGACAGGCACCAAGAGACCCAGTACTTC. This gives the protein CATSDPDRHQETQYF.

This CDR3 is CASSLVVQGGANGYTF. The CDR3 DNA reads TGTGCCAGCAGTTTAGTAGTCCAGGGTGGGGCTAATGGCTACACCTTC. The rearrangement joins TRBV28 to TRBJ1-2, with D possibly TRBD1 on 5 matching bases. The CDR3 has 16 amino acids. The V end was cut by 2 bases, the J end by 6 bases, with 19 bases between. In germline, CDR1 is MDHEN, CDR2 SYDVKM.